Below, 10 T cell receptor beta chains from the same sample are listed, as sequenced in a study of vaccination effects on CD4 cells after COVID-19. Only in-frame clones appear in the TCRdb table, and some are missing; sequencing was by immunoSEQ multiplex PCR. The sample shows 25,000 to 40,000 clones, roughly 82% of them seen only once. No antigen has been identified for these receptors. Within the ViraFEST assay, antigen-specific CD4+ T cells underwent expansion with viral peptide pools prior to sequencing. With 10 to 11 days of culture completed, CD4+ T cells were isolated. BNT162b2 vaccine or mRNA-1273 vaccine was given to participants in two doses. The sample was CD4+ T cells from PBMCs cultured with HCoV-NL63 spike peptides, taken after COVID-19 vaccination. The receptors come from a human donor who received a COVID-19 vaccine. Some clones in this sample may be carry-over from other donors' samples.

This chain connects TRBV5-5 to TRBJ2-1, with 7 bases aligning to TRBD1. The ends lost 4 bases at V and 0 bases at J; junction bases unmatched: 13. The germline CDR1 and CDR2 sequences are SGHKS and YYEKEE (reference sequence). This CDR3 contains 18 residues. This CDR3 reads CASSLSRDSLPSYNEQFF. The CDR3 DNA reads as TGTGCCAGCAGCCTATCCCGGGACAGCCTCCCCTCCTACAATGAGCAGTTCTTC. The variable domain in full, completed from reference TRBV5-5 and TRBJ2-1, reads DAGVTQSPTHLIKTRGQQVTLRCSPISGHKSVSWYQQVLGQGPQFIFQYYEKEERGRGNFPDRFSARQFPNYSSELNVNALLLGDSALYLCASSLSRDSLPSYNEQFFGPGTRLTVL.

The table lists this clone with a few counts. The CDR3 sequence: CASSKVDGQTNQPQHF. CDR3 coding DNA: TGTGCCAGCAGCAAAGTCGATGGACAGACAAATCAGCCCCAGCATTTT. The chain links TRBV21-1 to TRBJ1-5; TRBD1 was called by the table and not checked on the DNA. TRBV21-1 is tagged as a pseudogene. The CDR3 has 16 residues.

V usage is TRBV7-3 and J usage is TRBJ1-1, with 8 bases fitting TRBD1. With V trimmed by 5 bases and J by 3 bases, 5 bases remained unmatched. CDR3 size: 14 residues. Germline values: CDR1 SGHTA, CDR2 FQGTGA. This CDR3 is CASSGQGFDTEAFF. CDR3 bases: TGTGCCAGCAGCGGACAGGGTTTCGACACTGAAGCTTTCTTT.

The rearrangement joins TRBV30 to TRBJ1-4; 7 bases are a match to TRBD1. The CDR3 consists of 15 residues. V lost 1 base to trimming and J lost 7 bases; unmatched junction nucleotides: 9. CDR1 and CDR2 (germline): GTSNPN, SVGIG (reference sequence). CDR3 in amino acids: CAWSADRVVGEKLFF. The CDR3 region has the DNA TGTGCCTGGAGTGCTGACAGGGTGGTCGGTGAAAAACTGTTTTTT.

This clone was detected only once. This sequence joins TRBV21-1 and TRBJ1-1; the listed D gene, TRBD1, was not tested against the DNA. TRBV21-1 is listed as a pseudogene. The CDR3 totals 16 residues. The DNA of the CDR3 is TGTGCCAGCAGCGCATCCGGGACAGGGGGTTGGACTGAAGCTTTCTTT. This sequence encodes CASSASGTGGWTEAFF.

The gene calls are TRBV12-3 or TRBV12-4 and TRBJ1-2; D unclear. The CDR3 consists of 11 residues. The V gene lost 3 bases and the J gene lost 8 bases, with 7 bases spanning the gap. The CDR3 DNA follows: TGTGCCAGCAGTTTCTTTGGCGGCTACACCTTC. It encodes CASSFFGGYTF.

This chain links TRBV6-1 with TRBJ1-1; tentatively, D is TRBD1 (6 bases). CDR3 length: 14 amino acids. V lost 3 bases to trimming and J lost 3 bases, with 11 bases between them. CDR1 is MNHNS and CDR2 is SASEGT in the germline V gene. CDR3: CASSDRGGDTEAFF. Written as DNA, the CDR3 is TGTGCCAGCAGTGACAGGGGTGGAGACACTGAAGCTTTCTTT.

The chain uses TRBV7-2 and TRBJ1-2; no firm D call. V lost 3 bases to trimming and J lost 6 bases, with 11 bases between them. The germline V gene encodes CDR1 SGHTA and CDR2 FQGNSA. The CDR3 length is 13 residues. The CDR3 bases are TGTGCCAGCAGCTTCCGGGCCACGGATGGCTACACCTTC. Protein: CASSFRATDGYTF.

The chain carries TRBV18 and TRBJ2-2; D is uncertain. Germline lookup yields CDR1 KGHSH and CDR2 LQKENI. Between the trimmed V and J ends, which lost 5 bases and 4 bases, there was a span of 11 bases. The CDR3 extends over 14 amino acids. Here the CDR3 reads CASSGVVFTGELFF. In DNA, the CDR3 is TGTGCCAGCTCAGGCGTCGTATTCACCGGGGAGCTGTTTTTT.

The chain uses TRBV5-6 and TRBJ2-3, with a weak D call TRBD2 (6 bases). Trimming took off 4 bases at V and 6 bases at J, with 12 bases between the two ends. CDR3 length equals 13 residues. The germline CDR1 and CDR2 sequences are SGHDT and YYEEEE. The CDR3 nucleotides are TGTGCCAGCAGCCAAGGGACTTCGGATACGCAGTATTTT. It is translated as CASSQGTSDTQYF.